One and the same sample provided the 4 T cell receptor beta chains below, sequenced in a study of T cell responses to AZD1222 COVID-19 vaccine. Some clones are missing from TCRdb's copy, which holds only in-frame ones; the method was immunoSEQ multiplex PCR. In the table there are about 190,000 clones, approximately 91% of which are singletons. Sequences were derived from peripheral blood, sampled on day 0 of AZD1222 vaccination. These receptors all stem from an adult in good health.

This chain connects TRBV5-1 to TRBJ1-1, with unresolved D. Germline assignment: CDR1 SGHRS and CDR2 YFSETQ. The CDR3 runs to 14 residues. With 1 base removed from V and 3 bases from J, the gap between germline ends came to 10 bases. The CDR3 protein is CASSLSPAHTEAFF. The CDR3 DNA is TGCGCCAGCAGCTTGAGTCCGGCGCACACTGAAGCTTTCTTT.

This chain links TRBV10-1 with TRBJ1-3; maybe TRBD1 (5 bases). V lost 6 bases, J lost 0 bases, and 15 bases lay in between. The CDR3 totals 16 residues. Per germline, CDR1 WNHNN and CDR2 SYGVQD (reference sequence). For the CDR3, the DNA is TGCGCCAGCAGCGGAGAGGGGCTGACCTCTGGAAACACCATATATTTT. This encodes CASSGEGLTSGNTIYF.

The chain employs TRBV4-1 and TRBJ1-2; the D is unclear. V was trimmed by 0 bases and J by 4 bases, leaving 9 bases between them. Germline V gives CDR1 MGHRA, CDR2 YSYEKL. CDR3 length: 14 amino acids. The CDR3 DNA reads TGCGCCAGCAGCCAAGAAGAGACAATCTATGGCTACACCTTC. It encodes CASSQEETIYGYTF.

The chain couples TRBV27 to TRBJ1-1, with D perhaps matching TRBD1 (5 bases). CDR1 MNHEY and CDR2 SMNVEV come from the germline V gene (reference sequence). The CDR3 extends over 13 amino acids. Trimming stripped 10 bases from V and 1 base from J, with 13 bases between. Here the CDR3 DNA reads TGTGCCACCCAGTTGAGGGGGAACACTGAAGCTTTCTTT. Translated, it gives CATQLRGNTEAFF.